Listed below are T cell receptor beta chains from one sample, sequenced in a study of shared clonotypes between healthy human individuals. Profiling relied on immunoSEQ multiplex PCR, and the TCRdb table lists in-frame clones only, not all of them. Found here are some 2,100,000 clones, 90% to 97% of them singletons; the top ten hold around 0.13%. Sequences were obtained from naive CD4+ T cells sorted from blood. These receptor sequences come from a man younger than 30 in good health. The CDR3 runs from the conserved cysteine through the conserved F or W. Each record gives: V gene, J gene, D gene, clone size, CDR3 protein, CDR3 DNA. A D gene is named only where the DNA matches it firmly. A clone size is listed for some rows: how often the clone was seen (once, few, many), or a class if it is expanded.

TRBV7-8	TRBJ1-2	NA	NA	CASSHWVSTPNYGYTF	TGTGCCAGCAGCCATTGGGTTTCGACACCTAACTATGGCTACACCTTC
TRBV29-1	TRBJ2-7	NA	NA	CSVEDSGYEQYF	TGCAGCGTTGAAGATTCGGGGTACGAGCAGTACTTC
TRBV29-1	TRBJ2-2	TRBD2	once	CSVDWTSTGELFF	TGCAGCGTTGACTGGACTAGCACCGGGGAGCTGTTTTTT
TRBV5-5	TRBJ2-7	NA	NA	CASSNTERLPQYF	TGTGCCAGCAGCAACACCGAGAGGCTGCCGCAGTACTTC
TRBV9	TRBJ1-2	TRBD1	NA	CASSVEGQKNYGYTF	TGTGCCAGCAGCGTAGAGGGACAGAAAAACTATGGCTACACCTTC
TRBV7-8	TRBJ1-6	NA	NA	CASSLDGVTYNSPLHF	TGTGCCAGCAGCTTAGACGGGGTAACCTATAATTCACCCCTCCACTTT
TRBV7-6	TRBJ2-5	TRBD2	NA	CASSIGTSGSQETQYF	TGTGCCAGCAGCATCGGGACTAGCGGTTCCCAAGAGACCCAGTACTTC
TRBV30	TRBJ2-3	NA	NA	CAWSVRLGQNTQYF	TGTGCCTGGAGTGTACGTTTAGGACAGAATACGCAGTATTTT
TRBV5-1	TRBJ1-2	NA	NA	CASSLGGDYGYTF	TGCGCCAGCAGCTTAGGGGGGGACTATGGCTACACCTTC
TRBV27	TRBJ1-5	TRBD1	once	CASSRDRGNQPQHF	TGTGCCAGCAGCCGGGACAGGGGCAATCAGCCCCAGCATTTT
TRBV12-5	TRBJ2-2	NA	NA	CASGFAGQPASGELFF	TGTGCTAGTGGTTTCGCGGGACAGCCGGCCTCCGGGGAGCTGTTTTTT
TRBV19	TRBJ1-1	NA	once	CASSMGRNTEAFF	TGTGCCAGTAGTATGGGGAGGAACACTGAAGCTTTCTTT
TRBV7-9	TRBJ2-3	NA	NA	CASSRGDTQYF	TGTGCCAGCAGCCGCGGGGATACGCAGTATTTT
TRBV15	TRBJ2-3	NA	NA	CATSGLADTQYF	TGTGCCACCAGCGGACTGGCAGATACGCAGTATTTT
TRBV2	TRBJ2-5	NA	once	CASSEMAGVGETQYF	TGTGCCAGCAGTGAAATGGCAGGGGTAGGGGAGACCCAGTACTTC
TRBV6-5	TRBJ1-2	NA	NA	CASSREPANYGYTF	TGTGCCAGCAGCAGGGAGCCCGCTAACTATGGCTACACCTTC
TRBV5-1	TRBJ2-5	NA	NA	CASSGDSRGRETQYF	TGCGCCAGCAGTGGGGACTCGAGGGGGCGAGAGACCCAGTACTTC
TRBV7-2	TRBJ1-1	NA	few	CASSLGAGSHTEAFF	TGTGCCAGCAGCTTGGGGGCAGGGTCGCATACCGAAGCTTTCTTT
TRBV5-4	TRBJ2-2	NA	NA	CASTVRDTGELFF	TGTGCCAGCACCGTAAGGGACACCGGGGAGCTGTTTTTT
TRBV28	TRBJ2-5	NA	NA	CASSLRAGQETQYF	TGTGCCAGCAGTTTAAGGGCAGGTCAAGAGACCCAGTACTTC
TRBV4-1	TRBJ1-6	NA	NA	CASSQDRLRGLIGNSPLHF	TGCGCCAGCAGCCAAGATCGCCTTAGGGGCCTAATTGGTAATTCACCCCTCCACTTT
TRBV6-5	TRBJ1-3	NA	NA	CASSYYRESGYTIYF	TGTGCCAGCAGTTACTACCGAGAAAGTGGTTACACCATATATTTT
TRBV10-3	TRBJ2-7	NA	NA	CAISEAARGANYEQYF	TGTGCCATCAGTGAGGCAGCCCGGGGGGCTAATTACGAGCAGTACTTC
TRBV5-1	TRBJ1-4	TRBD1	NA	CASSLNGGGLGEKLFF	TGCGCCAGCAGCTTGAACGGAGGGGGCTTAGGGGAAAAACTGTTTTTT
TRBV2	TRBJ1-2	NA	NA	CASSLGLPLYGYTF	TGTGCCAGCAGTTTGGGGCTCCCCCTCTATGGCTACACCTTC
TRBV5-5	TRBJ2-5	NA	NA	CASSLASQETQYF	TGTGCCAGCAGCTTGGCTAGCCAAGAGACCCAGTACTTC
TRBV4-1	TRBJ2-6	TRBD1	NA	CASSRVRDRISGANVLTF	TGCGCCAGCAGCCGAGTCCGGGACAGGATCTCTGGGGCCAACGTCCTGACTTTC
TRBV5-4	TRBJ1-3	NA	NA	CASRSDTISSGNTIYF	TGTGCCAGCAGATCGGACACGATCAGTTCTGGAAACACCATATATTTT
TRBV7-3	TRBJ1-1	NA	NA	CASSLSGANTEAFF	TGTGCCAGCAGCTTATCCGGGGCCAACACTGAAGCTTTCTTT
TRBV2	TRBJ1-1	NA	NA	CASSVLGYTEAFF	TGTGCCAGCAGCGTCTTGGGGTACACTGAAGCTTTCTTT
TRBV5-1	TRBJ2-1	TRBD2	NA	CASSLPSGRVNEQFF	TGCGCCAGCAGCTTACCTAGCGGGAGGGTAAATGAGCAGTTCTTC
TRBV29-1	TRBJ2-5	NA	NA	CSAGGRYQETQYF	TGCAGCGCTGGGGGCCGGTATCAAGAGACCCAGTACTTC
TRBV5-8	TRBJ2-5	NA	NA	CASSLGLPGTDGTQYF	TGTGCCAGCAGCTTGGGCCTTCCGGGGACGGATGGGACCCAGTACTTC
TRBV6-1	TRBJ2-7	TRBD1	NA	CASSAGQAYEQYF	TGTGCCAGCAGTGCGGGACAGGCCTACGAGCAGTACTTC
TRBV5-4	TRBJ1-3	NA	NA	CASSFRGGGNTIYF	TGTGCCAGCAGCTTTCGGGGGGGCGGAAACACCATATATTTT
TRBV7-2	TRBJ2-7	NA	NA	CASSSGAYEQYF	TGTGCCAGCAGCTCCGGAGCCTACGAGCAGTACTTC
TRBV10-3	TRBJ2-1	NA	NA	CAISSLLNDEQFF	TGTGCCATCAGTTCCTTACTTAACGATGAGCAGTTCTTC
TRBV5-4	TRBJ2-7	TRBD1	NA	CASSLAGTGHEQYF	TGTGCCAGCAGCTTGGCCGGGACAGGGCACGAGCAGTACTTC
TRBV11-3	TRBJ2-3	NA	NA	CASSLGEFTDTQYF	TGTGCCAGCAGCTTGGGGGAATTCACAGATACGCAGTATTTT
TRBV29-1	TRBJ1-4	TRBD1	NA	CSVGDSRNEKLFF	TGCAGCGTTGGGGACAGCCGGAATGAAAAACTGTTTTTT
TRBV27	TRBJ1-5	NA	once	CASSLGNQPQHF	TGTGCCAGCAGTTTAGGAAATCAGCCCCAGCATTTT
TRBV10-3	TRBJ2-2	TRBD2	NA	CAIRSGGPNTGELFF	TGTGCCATCAGGAGCGGGGGGCCGAACACCGGGGAGCTGTTTTTT
TRBV5-6	TRBJ2-5	NA	NA	CASSLVAQETQYF	TGTGCCAGCAGCTTGGTAGCTCAAGAGACCCAGTACTTC
TRBV6-1	TRBJ1-1	TRBD1	NA	CASSAQQGAGTEAFF	TGTGCCAGCAGTGCCCAACAGGGGGCTGGCACTGAAGCTTTCTTT
TRBV28	TRBJ1-5	TRBD1	NA	CASSRRKDQGAYSNQPQHF	TGTGCCAGCAGTCGCCGAAAAGACCAGGGGGCGTATAGCAATCAGCCCCAGCATTTT
TRBV18	TRBJ2-3	NA	NA	CASSLEGNQGTQYF	TGTGCCAGCTCACTAGAGGGCAATCAGGGAACGCAGTATTTT
TRBV11-2	TRBJ2-5	NA	NA	CASSLGLQETQYF	TGTGCCAGCAGCTTAGGGCTACAAGAGACCCAGTACTTC
TRBV6-6	TRBJ1-1	TRBD1	NA	CASRYRGTNTEAFF	TGTGCCAGCAGGTACAGGGGAACCAACACTGAAGCTTTCTTT
TRBV11-2	TRBJ1-5	NA	NA	CASSGRDSNQPQHF	TGTGCCAGCAGCGGCCGGGACAGCAATCAGCCCCAGCATTTT
TRBV5-4	TRBJ1-4	TRBD1	NA	CASSLAFETGNEKLFF	TGTGCCAGCAGCTTGGCCTTCGAGACAGGGAATGAAAAACTGTTTTTT
TRBV28	TRBJ1-3	NA	NA	CASSTSGPGLRNTIYF	TGTGCCAGCAGTACCTCGGGACCGGGGCTCAGGAACACCATATATTTT